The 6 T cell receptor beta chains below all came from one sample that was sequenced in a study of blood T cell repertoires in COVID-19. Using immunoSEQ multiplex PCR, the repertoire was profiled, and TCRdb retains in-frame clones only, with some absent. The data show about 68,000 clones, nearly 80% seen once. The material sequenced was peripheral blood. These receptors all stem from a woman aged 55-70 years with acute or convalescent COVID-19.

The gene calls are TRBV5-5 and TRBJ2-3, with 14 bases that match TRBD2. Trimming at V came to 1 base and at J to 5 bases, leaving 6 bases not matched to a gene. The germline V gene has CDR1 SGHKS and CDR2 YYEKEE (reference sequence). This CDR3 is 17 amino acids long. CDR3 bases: TGTGCCAGCAGCTTGTTCCCCGGGACTAGCGGGGGAGATACGCAGTATTTT. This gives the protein CASSLFPGTSGGDTQYF.

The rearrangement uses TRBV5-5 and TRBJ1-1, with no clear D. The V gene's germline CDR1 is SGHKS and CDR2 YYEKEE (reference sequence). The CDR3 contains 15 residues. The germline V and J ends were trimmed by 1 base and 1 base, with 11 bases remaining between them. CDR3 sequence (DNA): TGTGCCAGCAGCTTGCGGCTAGGTCCGAACACTGAAGCTTTCTTT. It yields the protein CASSLRLGPNTEAFF. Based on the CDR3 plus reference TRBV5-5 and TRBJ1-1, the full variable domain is DAGVTQSPTHLIKTRGQQVTLRCSPISGHKSVSWYQQVLGQGPQFIFQYYEKEERGRGNFPDRFSARQFPNYSSELNVNALLLGDSALYLCASSLRLGPNTEAFFGQGTRLTVV.

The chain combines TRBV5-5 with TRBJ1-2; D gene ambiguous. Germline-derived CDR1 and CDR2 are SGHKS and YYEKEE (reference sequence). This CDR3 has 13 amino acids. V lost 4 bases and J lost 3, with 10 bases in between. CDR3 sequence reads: CASSTAGDYGYTF. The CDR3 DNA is TGTGCCAGCAGCACGGCCGGAGACTATGGCTACACCTTC.

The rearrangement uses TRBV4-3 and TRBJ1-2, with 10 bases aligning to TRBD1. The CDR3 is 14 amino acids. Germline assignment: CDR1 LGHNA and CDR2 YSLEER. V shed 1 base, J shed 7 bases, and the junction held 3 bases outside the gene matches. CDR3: CASSQGDRGGGYTF. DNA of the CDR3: TGCGCCAGCAGCCAAGGGGACAGGGGTGGTGGCTACACCTTC.

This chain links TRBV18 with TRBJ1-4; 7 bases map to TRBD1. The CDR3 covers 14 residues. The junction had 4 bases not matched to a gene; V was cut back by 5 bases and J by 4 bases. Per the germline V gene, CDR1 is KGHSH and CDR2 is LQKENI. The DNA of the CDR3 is TGTGCCAGCTCAGGGACAGCCCGTAATGAAAAACTGTTTTTT. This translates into CASSGTARNEKLFF.

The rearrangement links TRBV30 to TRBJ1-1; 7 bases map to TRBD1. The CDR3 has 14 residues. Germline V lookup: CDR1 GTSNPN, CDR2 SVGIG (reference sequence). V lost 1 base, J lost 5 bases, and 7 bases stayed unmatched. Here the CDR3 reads CAWSEGAVTTEAFF. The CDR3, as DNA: TGTGCCTGGAGTGAGGGGGCAGTTACGACTGAAGCTTTCTTT. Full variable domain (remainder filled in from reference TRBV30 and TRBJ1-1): SQTIHQWPATLVQPVGSPLSLECTVEGTSNPNLYWYRQAAGRGLQLLFYSVGIGQISSEVPQNLSASRPQDRQFILSSKKLLLSDSGFYLCAWSEGAVTTEAFFGQGTRLTVV.